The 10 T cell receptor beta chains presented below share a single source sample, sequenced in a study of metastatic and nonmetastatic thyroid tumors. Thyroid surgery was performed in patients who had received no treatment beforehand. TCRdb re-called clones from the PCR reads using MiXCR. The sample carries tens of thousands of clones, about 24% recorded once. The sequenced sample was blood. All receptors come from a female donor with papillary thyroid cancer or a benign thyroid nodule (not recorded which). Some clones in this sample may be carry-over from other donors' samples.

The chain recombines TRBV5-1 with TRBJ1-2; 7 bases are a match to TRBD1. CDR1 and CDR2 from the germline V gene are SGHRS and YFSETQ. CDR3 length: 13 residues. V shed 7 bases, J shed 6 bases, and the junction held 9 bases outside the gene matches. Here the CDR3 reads CASGPGTAHGYTF. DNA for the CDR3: TGCGCCAGCGGCCCTGGGACAGCGCATGGCTACACCTTC. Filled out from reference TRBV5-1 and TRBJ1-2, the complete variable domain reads KAGVTQTPRYLIKTRGQQVTLSCSPISGHRSVSWYQQTPGQGLQFLFEYFSETQRNKGNFPGRFSGRQFSNSRSEMNVSTLELGDSALYLCASGPGTAHGYTFGSGTRLTVV.

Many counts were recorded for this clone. In nucleotides, the CDR3 is TGCGCCAGCAGCTCCTCGGGAGATGAGGCTGAAGCTTTCTTT. Translated: CASSSSGDEAEAFF. The chain is built from TRBV4-1 and TRBJ1-1, with unresolved D. Trimming pared 5 bases from V and 6 bases from J, leaving 16 bases between. From germline, CDR1 is MGHRA and CDR2 YSYEKL. There are 14 residues in the CDR3.

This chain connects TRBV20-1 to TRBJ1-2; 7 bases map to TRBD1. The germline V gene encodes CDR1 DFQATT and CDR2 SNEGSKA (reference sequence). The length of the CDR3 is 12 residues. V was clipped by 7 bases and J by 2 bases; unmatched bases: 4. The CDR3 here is CSVRGPNYGYTF. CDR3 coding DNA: TGCAGTGTGAGGGGGCCGAACTATGGCTACACCTTC.

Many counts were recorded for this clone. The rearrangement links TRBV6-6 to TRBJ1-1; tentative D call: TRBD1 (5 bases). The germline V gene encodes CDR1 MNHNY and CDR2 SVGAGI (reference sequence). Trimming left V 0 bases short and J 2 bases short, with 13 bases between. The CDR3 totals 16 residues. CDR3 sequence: CASSYSRYRTNTEAFF. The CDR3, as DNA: TGTGCCAGCAGTTACTCTAGGTACAGGACCAACACTGAAGCTTTCTTT.

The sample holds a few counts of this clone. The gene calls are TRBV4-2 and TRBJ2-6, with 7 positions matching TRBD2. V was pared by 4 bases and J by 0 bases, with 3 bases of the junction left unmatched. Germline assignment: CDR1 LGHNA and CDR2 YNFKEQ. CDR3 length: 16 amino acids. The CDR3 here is CASSPTSSSGANVLTF. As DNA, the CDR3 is TGTGCCAGCAGCCCGACTAGCAGCTCTGGGGCCAACGTCCTGACTTTC.

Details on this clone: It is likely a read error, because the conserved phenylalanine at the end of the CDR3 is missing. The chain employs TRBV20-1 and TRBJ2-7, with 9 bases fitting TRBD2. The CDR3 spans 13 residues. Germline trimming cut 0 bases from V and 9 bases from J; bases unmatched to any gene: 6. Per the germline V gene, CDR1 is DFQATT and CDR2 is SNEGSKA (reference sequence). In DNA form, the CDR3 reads TGCAGTGCTAGAGATCTTGGACTAGCGTCGCAGTACCTC. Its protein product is CSARDLGLASQYL.

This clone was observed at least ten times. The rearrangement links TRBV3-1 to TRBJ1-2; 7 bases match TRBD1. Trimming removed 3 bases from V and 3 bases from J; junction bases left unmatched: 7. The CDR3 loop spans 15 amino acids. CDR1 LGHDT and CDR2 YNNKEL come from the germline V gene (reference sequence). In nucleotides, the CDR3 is TGTGCCAGCAGCCATCGAGACAGGGAGGACTATGGCTACACCTTC. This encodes CASSHRDREDYGYTF.

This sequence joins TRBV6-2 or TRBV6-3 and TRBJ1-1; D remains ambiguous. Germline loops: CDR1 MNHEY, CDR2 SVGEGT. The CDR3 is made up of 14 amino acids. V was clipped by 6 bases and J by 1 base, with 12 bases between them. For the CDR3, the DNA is TGTGCCAGCAGGGGGAGCTACCCGAACACTGAAGCTTTCTTT. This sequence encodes CASRGSYPNTEAFF.

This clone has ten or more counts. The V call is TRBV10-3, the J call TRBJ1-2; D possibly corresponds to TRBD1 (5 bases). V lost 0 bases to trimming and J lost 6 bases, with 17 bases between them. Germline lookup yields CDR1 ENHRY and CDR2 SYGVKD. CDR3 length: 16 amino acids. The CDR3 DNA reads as TGTGCCATCAGTGAGTCATCATTGGCCAGGGTGCATGGCTACACCTTC. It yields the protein CAISESSLARVHGYTF.

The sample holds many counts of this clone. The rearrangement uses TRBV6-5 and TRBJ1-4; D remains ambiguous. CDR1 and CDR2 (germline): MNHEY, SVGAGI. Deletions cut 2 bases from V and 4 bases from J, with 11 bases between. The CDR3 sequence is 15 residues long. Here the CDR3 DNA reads TGTGCCAGCAGTTACACGGGGAAGGGTAATGAAAAACTGTTTTTT. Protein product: CASSYTGKGNEKLFF.